The clone carrying this TCR beta chain was counted only a few times. Its target is not known. These data are taken from a study of identical twins. Study results and caveats: For zero-insertion analyses, partial confounding could come from invariant MAIT and iNKT cells.

Each CDR3 protein gets one entry after TCRdb re-called the 5' RACE reads with MiXCR. The sample includes approximately 690,000 distinct CDR3 sequences, roughly 6.2% of them seen just once. This receptor was identified in a man younger than 30 in good health. The sequenced sample was naive T cells sorted from blood.

The CDR3 DNA reads TGTGCCAGCAGCTTAGACCGGGACCTCCACTTGTTGCGCACAGATACGCAGTATTTT. It translates to CASSLDRDLHLLRTDTQYF. The V and J genes are TRBV5-6 and TRBJ2-3; either TRBD1 or TRBD2 may fit D (5 bases each). The germline V gene has CDR1 SGHDT and CDR2 YYEEEE. CDR3 size: 19 residues. V lost 2 bases to trimming and J lost 1 base, with 23 bases between them. Using reference TRBV5-6 and TRBJ2-3 for the parts outside the CDR3, the full variable domain is DAGVTQSPTHLIKTRGQQVTLRCSPKSGHDTVSWYQQALGQGPQFIFQYYEEEERQRGNFPDRFSGHQFPNYSSELNVNALLLGDSALYLCASSLDRDLHLLRTDTQYFGPGTRLTVL.